This entry describes one T cell receptor beta chain. Some clones are missing from TCRdb's copy, which holds only in-frame ones; the method was immunoSEQ multiplex PCR. The profile shows fewer than 150,000 clones, 94% of them singletons. The data stem from a study of brain T cells in children with intractable seizures. Sequencing was limited to surgery cases with top T cell transcript signatures in brain tissue. Pre-surgery treatment included at least one anti-epileptic drug. Per germline, CDR1 DFQATT and CDR2 SNEGSKA (reference sequence). This CDR3 spans 11 amino acids. Trimming took 7 bases from V and 3 from J; bases not matched to a gene: 0.

The genes are TRBV20-1 and TRBJ2-7; the match to TRBD1 covers 10 bases. The receptor comes from a boy in the first two years of life with hemimegalencephaly and intractable seizures. Sequences were derived from peripheral blood, sampled at surgery. CDR3 in DNA: TGCAGTGGGACAGGGGGCTACGAGCAGTACTTC. This sequence encodes CSGTGGYEQYF.